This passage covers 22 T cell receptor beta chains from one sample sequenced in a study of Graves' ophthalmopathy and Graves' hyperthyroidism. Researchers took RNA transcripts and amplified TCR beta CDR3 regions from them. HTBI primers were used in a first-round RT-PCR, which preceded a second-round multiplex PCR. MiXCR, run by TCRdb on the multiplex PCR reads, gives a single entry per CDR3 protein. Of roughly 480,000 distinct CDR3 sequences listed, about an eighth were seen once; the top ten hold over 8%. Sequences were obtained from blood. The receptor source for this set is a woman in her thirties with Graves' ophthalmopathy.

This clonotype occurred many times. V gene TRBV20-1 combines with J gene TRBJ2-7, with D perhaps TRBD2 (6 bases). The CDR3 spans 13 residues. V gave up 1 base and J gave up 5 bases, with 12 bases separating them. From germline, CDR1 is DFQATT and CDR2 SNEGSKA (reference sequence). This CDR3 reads CSARGQEGNEQYF. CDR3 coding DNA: TGCAGTGCTAGAGGTCAGGAGGGAAACGAGCAGTACTTC.

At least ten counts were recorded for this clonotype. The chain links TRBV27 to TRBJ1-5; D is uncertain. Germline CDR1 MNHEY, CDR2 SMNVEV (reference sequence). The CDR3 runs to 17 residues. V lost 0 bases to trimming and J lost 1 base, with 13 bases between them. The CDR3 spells CASSLSYGLRSNQPQHF. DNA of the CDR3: TGTGCCAGCAGTTTATCGTATGGTCTACGCAGCAATCAGCCCCAGCATTTT.

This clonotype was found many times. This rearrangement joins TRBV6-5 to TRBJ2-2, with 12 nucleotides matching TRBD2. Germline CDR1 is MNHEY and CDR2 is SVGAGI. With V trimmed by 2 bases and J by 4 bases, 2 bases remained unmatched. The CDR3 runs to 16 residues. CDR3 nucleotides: TGTGCCAGCAGTTACGGACTAGCGGGAAGCACCGGGGAGCTGTTTTTT. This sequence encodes CASSYGLAGSTGELFF.

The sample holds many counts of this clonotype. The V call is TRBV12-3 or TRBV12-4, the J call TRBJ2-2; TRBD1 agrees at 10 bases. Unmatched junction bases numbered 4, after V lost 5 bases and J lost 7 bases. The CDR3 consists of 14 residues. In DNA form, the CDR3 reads TGTGCCAGCAGTGCGGGACAGGGGATCGGGGAGCTGTTTTTT. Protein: CASSAGQGIGELFF.

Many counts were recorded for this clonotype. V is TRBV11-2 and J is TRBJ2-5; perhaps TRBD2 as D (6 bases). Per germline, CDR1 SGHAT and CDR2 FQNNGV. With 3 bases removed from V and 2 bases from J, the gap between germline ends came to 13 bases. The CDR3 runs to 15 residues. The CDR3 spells CASSFTGGLQETQYF. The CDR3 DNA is TGTGCCAGCAGCTTCACTGGGGGACTTCAAGAGACCCAGTACTTC.

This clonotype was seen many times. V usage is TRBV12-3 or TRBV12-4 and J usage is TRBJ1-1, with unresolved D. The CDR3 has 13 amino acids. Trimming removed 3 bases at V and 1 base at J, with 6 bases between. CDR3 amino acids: CASSFRQNTEAFF. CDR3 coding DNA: TGTGCCAGCAGTTTCAGACAGAACACTGAAGCTTTCTTT.

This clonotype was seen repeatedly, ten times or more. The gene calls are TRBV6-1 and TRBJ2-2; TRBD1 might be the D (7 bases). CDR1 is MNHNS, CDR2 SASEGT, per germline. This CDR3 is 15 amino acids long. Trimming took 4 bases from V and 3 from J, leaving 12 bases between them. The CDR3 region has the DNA TGTGCCAGCAGTGCCAGGGGGGCTCACACCGGGGAGCTGTTTTTT. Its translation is CASSARGAHTGELFF.

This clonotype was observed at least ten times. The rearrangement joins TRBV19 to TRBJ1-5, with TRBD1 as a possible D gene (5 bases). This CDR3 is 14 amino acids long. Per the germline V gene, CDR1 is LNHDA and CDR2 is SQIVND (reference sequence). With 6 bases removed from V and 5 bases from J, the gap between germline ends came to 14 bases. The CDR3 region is CASSPQGRDQPQHF. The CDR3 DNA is TGTGCCAGTAGCCCTCAGGGAAGGGATCAGCCCCAGCATTTT.

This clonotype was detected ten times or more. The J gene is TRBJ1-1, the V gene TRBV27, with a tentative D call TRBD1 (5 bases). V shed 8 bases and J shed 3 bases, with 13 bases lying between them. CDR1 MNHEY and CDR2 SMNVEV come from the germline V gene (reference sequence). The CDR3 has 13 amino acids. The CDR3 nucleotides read TGTGCCAGCGAGGGACGGGGGGACACTGAAGCTTTCTTT. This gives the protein CASEGRGDTEAFF.

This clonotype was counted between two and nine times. CDR3 in amino acids: CASSHDPLLAKNIQYF. As DNA, the CDR3 is TGCGCCAGCAGCCATGACCCTTTACTAGCCAAAAACATTCAGTACTTC. The chain has TRBV4-1 and TRBJ2-4; D gene uncertain. The length of the CDR3 is 16 residues. Germline assignment: CDR1 MGHRA and CDR2 YSYEKL. V was clipped by 3 bases and J by 0 bases, with 12 bases between them.

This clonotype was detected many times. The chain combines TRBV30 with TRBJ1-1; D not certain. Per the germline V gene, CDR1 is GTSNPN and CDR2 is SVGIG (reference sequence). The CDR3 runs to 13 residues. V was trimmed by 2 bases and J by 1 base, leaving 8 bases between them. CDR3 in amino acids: CAWSQQTNTEAFF. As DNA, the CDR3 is TGTGCCTGGAGTCAGCAAACGAACACTGAAGCTTTCTTT.

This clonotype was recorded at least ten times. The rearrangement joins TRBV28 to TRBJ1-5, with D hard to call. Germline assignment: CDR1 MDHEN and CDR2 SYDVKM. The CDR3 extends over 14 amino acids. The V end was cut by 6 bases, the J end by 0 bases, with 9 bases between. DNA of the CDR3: TGTGCCAGCAGCCCAGTGAATAGCAATCAGCCCCAGCATTTT. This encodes CASSPVNSNQPQHF.

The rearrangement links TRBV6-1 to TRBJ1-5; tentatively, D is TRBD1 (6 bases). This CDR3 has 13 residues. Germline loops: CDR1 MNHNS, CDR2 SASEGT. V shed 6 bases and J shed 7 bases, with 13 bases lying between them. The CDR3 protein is CASSPEGGQPQHF. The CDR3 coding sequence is TGTGCCAGCAGCCCGGAGGGGGGCCAGCCCCAGCATTTT.

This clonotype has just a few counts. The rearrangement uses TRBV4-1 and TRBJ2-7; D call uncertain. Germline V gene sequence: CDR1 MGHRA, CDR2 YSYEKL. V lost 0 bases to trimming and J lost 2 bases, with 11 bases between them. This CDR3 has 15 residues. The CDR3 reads CASSQDRLETYEQYF. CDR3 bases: TGCGCCAGCAGCCAAGATCGGCTTGAAACCTACGAGCAGTACTTC.

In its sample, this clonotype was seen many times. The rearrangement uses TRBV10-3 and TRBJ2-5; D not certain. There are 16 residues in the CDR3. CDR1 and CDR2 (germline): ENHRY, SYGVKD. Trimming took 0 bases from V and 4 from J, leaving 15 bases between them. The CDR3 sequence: CAISESADPPGETQYF. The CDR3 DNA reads TGTGCCATCAGTGAGTCGGCAGATCCGCCCGGAGAGACCCAGTACTTC.

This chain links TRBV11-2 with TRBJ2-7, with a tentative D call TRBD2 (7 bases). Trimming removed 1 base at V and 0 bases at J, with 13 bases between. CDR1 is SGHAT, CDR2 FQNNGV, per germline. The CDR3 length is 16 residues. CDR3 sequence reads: CASSLVGGAASYEQYF. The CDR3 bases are TGTGCCAGCAGCTTAGTTGGGGGGGCCGCCTCCTACGAGCAGTACTTC.

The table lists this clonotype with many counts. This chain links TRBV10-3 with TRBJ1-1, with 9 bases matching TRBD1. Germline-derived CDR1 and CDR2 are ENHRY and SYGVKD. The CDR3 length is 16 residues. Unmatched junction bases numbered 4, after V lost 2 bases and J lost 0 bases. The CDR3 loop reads CAISERTGDLNTEAFF. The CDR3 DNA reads TGTGCCATCAGTGAGCGGACAGGGGATCTGAACACTGAAGCTTTCTTT.

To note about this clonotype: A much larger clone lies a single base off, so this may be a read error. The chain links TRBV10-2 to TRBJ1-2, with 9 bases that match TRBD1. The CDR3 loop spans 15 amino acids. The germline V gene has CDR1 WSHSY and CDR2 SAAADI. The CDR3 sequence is CASSDDRGWSYGYSF. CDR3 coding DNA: TGTGCCAGCAGCGACGACAGGGGGTGGTCCTATGGCTACAGCTTC.

CDR3 in amino acids: CASSRRGTGTGELFF. The CDR3 region has the DNA TGTGCCAGCAGCCGCCGCGGCACGGGAACCGGGGAGCTGTTTTTT. The chain is built from TRBV3-1 and TRBJ2-2; the D gene is possibly TRBD2 (5 bases). This CDR3 comprises 15 residues. The V end was cut by 4 bases, the J end by 5 bases, with 14 bases between. Looked up from germline, CDR1 is LGHDT and CDR2 is YNNKEL (reference sequence).

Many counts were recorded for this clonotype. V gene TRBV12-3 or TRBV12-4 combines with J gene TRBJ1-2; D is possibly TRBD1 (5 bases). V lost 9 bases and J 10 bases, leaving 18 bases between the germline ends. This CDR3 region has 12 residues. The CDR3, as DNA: TGTGCCAGTCGACCTCCAGGGACGTACTACACCTTC. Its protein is CASRPPGTYYTF.

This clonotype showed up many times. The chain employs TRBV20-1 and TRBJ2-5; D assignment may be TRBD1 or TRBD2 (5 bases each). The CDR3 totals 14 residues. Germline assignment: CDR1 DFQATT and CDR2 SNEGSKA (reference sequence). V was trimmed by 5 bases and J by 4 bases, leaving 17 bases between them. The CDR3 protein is CSAHRSGTPETQYF. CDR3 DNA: TGCAGTGCTCACCGCTCCGGGACCCCAGAGACCCAGTACTTC.

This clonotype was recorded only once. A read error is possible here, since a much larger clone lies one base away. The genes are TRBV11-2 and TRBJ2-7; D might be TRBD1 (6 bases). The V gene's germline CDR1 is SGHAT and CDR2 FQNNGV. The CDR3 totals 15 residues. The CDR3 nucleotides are TGTGCCAGCAGCTTAGTGGGGACAACCTCCTGCGAGCAGTACTTC. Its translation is CASSLVGTTSCEQYF.